Presented here are 22 T cell receptor beta chains from one specimen sequenced in a study of blood T cells in healthy people across ages. Next came a second PCR, run for roughly 6 to 11 cycles, which used a sample-barcoded 5' primer along with a J-beta primer mix. MiXCR, applied by TCRdb to the 5' RACE reads, yields one record per CDR3 protein. This sample yields around 940,000 distinct CDR3 sequences, of which roughly 51% are seen a single time; around 21% belongs to the top ten. The specimen sequenced was blood. The receptor set was obtained from an older woman in good health.

With respect to this clonotype: The junction and the germline gene differ at one end; a read error may be behind it. The rearrangement joins TRBV12-3 or TRBV12-4 to TRBJ2-1, with a possible D match to TRBD1 (6 bases). The CDR3 consists of 12 residues. The CDR3 here is CAGSLGGNEQFF. The CDR3 DNA is TGTGCCGGCAGTTTAGGGGGTAATGAGCAGTTCTTC.

This chain links TRBV14 with TRBJ2-4; the D call may be TRBD1 or TRBD2 (5 bases each). The last part of the DNA fits TRBJ2-7 better; the J call may be wrong. The CDR3 has 17 amino acids. Germline V gene lookup returns CDR1 SGHDN and CDR2 FVKESK. CDR3 coding DNA: TGTGCCAGCAGCCAAGATACGTCTTGGGACCGCGCGAACGAGCAGTACTTC. It translates to CASSQDTSWDRANEQYF.

The chain employs TRBV29-1 and TRBJ2-2; D gene unclear. The CDR3 sequence is 12 residues long. With 4 bases removed from V and 7 bases from J, the gap between germline ends came to 10 bases. CDR1 is SQVTM and CDR2 is ANQGSEA in the germline V gene. The CDR3 DNA reads as TGCAGCGTTGTACTACCTGACGGGGAGCTGTTTTTT. Translated, it gives CSVVLPDGELFF.

The chain uses TRBV28 and TRBJ2-5; possible D gene TRBD2, 5 bases. The CDR3 covers 15 residues. V was cut by 5 bases and J by 7 bases, with 20 bases left in between. Germline V gene sequence: CDR1 MDHEN, CDR2 SYDVKM. The CDR3 loop reads CASSLEGAVLRTQYF. The CDR3 bases are TGTGCCAGCAGTCTAGAGGGCGCGGTGCTACGGACCCAGTACTTC.

For this clonotype: One end of the junction does not line up with germline, which may come from a read error. The gene calls are TRBV5-1 and TRBJ2-4; D might be TRBD1 (7 bases). The CDR3 has 16 residues. Germline V gives CDR1 SGHRS, CDR2 YFSETQ. DNA of the CDR3: TGCGCCAGCAGCCAGACAGGGACTGGTGTAGGAAACATTCTGTACTTC. Amino acid sequence: CASSQTGTGVGNILYF.

This clonotype was seen a handful of times. The V call is TRBV28, the J call TRBJ2-5; 7 bases agree with TRBD1. The ends lost 2 bases at V and 4 bases at J; junction bases unmatched: 13. Germline CDR1 reads MDHEN; CDR2 reads SYDVKM. The CDR3 sequence is 17 residues long. Here the CDR3 DNA reads TGTGCCAGCAGTTTAATTTTGGGACAGAAGATGAGAGAGACCCAGTACTTC. Amino acids: CASSLILGQKMRETQYF.

The chain is built from TRBV9 and TRBJ2-5; the D gene is possibly TRBD2 (5 bases). Germline V lookup: CDR1 SGDLS, CDR2 YYNGEE. V lost 0 bases and J lost 0, with 18 bases in between. This CDR3 has 18 residues. The CDR3 DNA reads as TGTGCCAGCAGCGTAGGAATCCCGGGGAAAGAGTACCAAGAGACCCAGTACTTC. The encoded protein is CASSVGIPGKEYQETQYF.

The V call is TRBV20-1, the J call TRBJ2-7; D call uncertain. V gave up 3 bases and J gave up 2 bases, with 11 bases separating them. Germline-derived CDR1 and CDR2 are DFQATT and SNEGSKA (reference sequence). CDR3 length: 13 residues. The CDR3 DNA sequence: TGCAGTGCTAGTGGACCCTCCACCTACGAGCAGTACTTC. Translated, it gives CSASGPSTYEQYF.

This clonotype was recorded a few times. The chain combines TRBV15 with TRBJ2-7; TRBD2 matches at 7 bases. The trim removed 0 bases at V and 3 bases at J, leaving 5 bases unmatched. Germline CDR1 is LNHNV and CDR2 is YYDKDF (reference sequence). The CDR3 contains 15 residues. The CDR3 sequence is CATSRDLTSYYEQYF. The CDR3 bases are TGTGCCACCAGCAGAGATTTGACTAGCTACTACGAGCAGTACTTC.

The CDR3 loop reads CSARVVAGRVEQFF. The CDR3 DNA follows: TGCAGTGCTAGAGTAGTAGCGGGCAGGGTTGAGCAGTTCTTC. The chain uses TRBV20-1 and TRBJ2-1; 7 positions agree with TRBD2. Germline V CDR1 and CDR2: DFQATT, SNEGSKA (reference sequence). The CDR3 extends over 14 amino acids. V lost 1 base to trimming and J lost 9 bases; unmatched junction nucleotides: 9.

Only a few counts were recorded for this clonotype. This rearrangement joins TRBV18 to TRBJ2-7; 11 bases line up with TRBD2. J gave up 0 bases and V 2 bases, and 3 bases lay outside the gene matches. The CDR3 has 16 amino acids. The germline V gene has CDR1 KGHSH and CDR2 LQKENI. The CDR3 region is CASSPFSGRASYEQYF. CDR3 bases: TGTGCCAGCTCACCATTTAGCGGGAGGGCCTCCTACGAGCAGTACTTC.

The chain recombines TRBV14 with TRBJ2-7, with a weak D call TRBD1 (6 bases). There are 15 residues in the CDR3. Germline CDR1 is SGHDN and CDR2 is FVKESK. Trimming pared 6 bases from V and 0 bases from J, leaving 15 bases between. As DNA, the CDR3 is TGTGCCAGCAGGGCCCTCGGGACATACTCCTACGAGCAGTACTTC. Protein: CASRALGTYSYEQYF. Looking up the rest from reference TRBV14 and TRBJ2-7 gives the full variable domain: EAGVTQFPSHSVIEKGQTVTLRCDPISGHDNLYWYRRVMGKEIKFLLHFVKESKQDESGMPNNRFLAERTGGTYSTLKVQPAELEDSGVYFCASRALGTYSYEQYFGPGTRLTVT.

This rearrangement joins TRBV7-9 to TRBJ1-4, with D tentatively TRBD1 (5 bases). V was trimmed by 5 bases and J by 8 bases, leaving 9 bases between them. This CDR3 contains 12 residues. Germline lookup yields CDR1 SEHNR and CDR2 FQNEAQ (reference sequence). The CDR3 DNA is TGTGCCAGCAGCCGAGGGGAAGAAAAACTGTTTTTT. Translated, it gives CASSRGEEKLFF.

The V and J genes are TRBV27 and TRBJ2-7; tentative D call: TRBD2 (6 bases). Trimming left V 6 bases short and J 3 bases short, with 12 bases between. The CDR3 loop spans 13 amino acids. Germline V CDR1 and CDR2: MNHEY, SMNVEV (reference sequence). The chain's CDR3 is CASSVRGNYEQYF. CDR3 nucleotides: TGTGCCAGCAGCGTACGGGGGAACTACGAGCAGTACTTC.

This chain links TRBV12-3 or TRBV12-4 with TRBJ1-1; D is unclear. The CDR3 sequence is 15 residues long. V lost 1 base to trimming and J lost 5 bases, with 14 bases between them. The CDR3 bases are TGTGCCAGCAGTTTAGTACGGTCGAGGGTTACTGAAGCTTTCTTT. This sequence encodes CASSLVRSRVTEAFF.

The chain links TRBV18 to TRBJ2-3, with D unclear. The CDR3 has 16 amino acids. V gave up 3 bases and J gave up 0 bases, with 13 bases separating them. Germline V lookup: CDR1 KGHSH, CDR2 LQKENI. CDR3 in DNA: TGTGCCAGCTCACCCTTTCGGGCATCTAGCACAGATACGCAGTATTTT. It specifies CASSPFRASSTDTQYF. Variable domain in full (rest from reference TRBV18 and TRBJ2-3): NAGVMQNPRHLVRRRGQEARLRCSPMKGHSHVYWYRQLPEEGLKFMVYLQKENIIDESGMPKERFSAEFPKEGPSILRIQQVVRGDSAAYFCASSPFRASSTDTQYFGPGTRLTVL.

The rearrangement uses TRBV4-1 and TRBJ2-5, with D maybe TRBD2 (6 bases). Germline V gives CDR1 MGHRA, CDR2 YSYEKL. There are 17 residues in the CDR3. The V end lost 8 bases, the J end lost 0 bases, and 22 bases lay between the germline ends. DNA of the CDR3: TGCGCCAGCTCTGCGGGGTGGACACTTATTCACCAAGAGACCCAGTACTTC. Protein product: CASSAGWTLIHQETQYF.

The gene calls are TRBV3-1 and TRBJ1-4; D is ambiguous. This CDR3 region has 16 residues. V shed 3 bases and J shed 8 bases, with 19 bases lying between them. CDR1 and CDR2 (germline): LGHDT, YNNKEL (reference sequence). The CDR3 DNA is TGTGCCAGCAGCCAGGTTTTTGTGGGCGCGAGGGAAAAACTGTTTTTT. It yields the protein CASSQVFVGAREKLFF.

This rearrangement joins TRBV7-2 to TRBJ2-4; D is unclear. V was pared by 1 base and J by 7 bases, with 5 bases between. CDR1 SGHTA and CDR2 FQGNSA come from the germline V gene. The CDR3 length is 12 residues. CDR3 residues: CASSLVRNIQYF. CDR3 sequence (DNA): TGTGCCAGCAGCTTAGTTCGGAACATTCAGTACTTC.

This clonotype showed up just a few times. This chain links TRBV6-2 or TRBV6-3 with TRBJ2-7, with TRBD2 matching 9 bases. V shed 6 bases and J 3 bases; nucleotides not matched to a gene: 9. Germline assignment: CDR1 MNHEY and CDR2 SVGEGT. The CDR3 loop spans 15 amino acids. The CDR3 sequence is CASSPSRLADYEQYF. DNA for the CDR3: TGTGCCAGCAGCCCATCCAGACTAGCGGACTACGAGCAGTACTTC.

In this sample, this clonotype turned up a few times. The rearrangement uses TRBV29-1 and TRBJ1-1; no reliable D call. The CDR3 is 12 amino acids. CDR1 is SQVTM and CDR2 is ANQGSEA in the germline V gene. V dropped 0 bases and J dropped 5 bases, with 7 bases sitting between them. The CDR3 nucleotides are TGCAGCGTTGAAGACTCAGGTACTGAAGCTTTCTTT. Translation: CSVEDSGTEAFF.

The V gene is TRBV21-1, the J gene TRBJ2-5. TRBV21-1 is labeled a pseudogene. The CDR3 extends over 12 amino acids. In nucleotides, the CDR3 is TGTGCCGCCATTAGTGGTCCTGGTGAGCAGTACTTC. Amino acid sequence: CAAISGPGEQYF.